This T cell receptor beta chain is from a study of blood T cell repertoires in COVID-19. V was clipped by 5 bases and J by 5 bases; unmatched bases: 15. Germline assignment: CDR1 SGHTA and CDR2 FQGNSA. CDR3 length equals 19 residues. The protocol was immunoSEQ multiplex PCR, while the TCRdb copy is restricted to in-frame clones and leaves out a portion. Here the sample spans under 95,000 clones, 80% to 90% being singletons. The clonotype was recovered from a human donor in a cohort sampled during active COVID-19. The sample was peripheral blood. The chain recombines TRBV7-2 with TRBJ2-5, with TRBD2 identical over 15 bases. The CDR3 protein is CASSDQGLAGGFYPETQYF. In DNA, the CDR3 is TGTGCCAGCAGCGACCAGGGACTAGCGGGGGGCTTCTACCCGGAGACCCAGTACTTC.